The entry below describes one T cell receptor beta chain. Trimming pared 2 bases from V and 6 bases from J, leaving 16 bases between. Germline V CDR1 and CDR2: GTSNPN, SVGIG (reference sequence). The CDR3 spans 14 residues. The source of the sample is a study of T cells in localized non-small cell lung cancer. This table comes from immunoSEQ multiplex PCR, and its TCRdb copy is limited to in-frame clones, with some not included. The data show under 40,000 clones, with 78% seen just once and around a third held by the top ten. The rearrangement uses TRBV30 and TRBJ1-1; a possible D gene is TRBD1 (6 bases). The receptor comes from a male donor aged 60 or older with stage II squamous cell lung carcinoma. The sample here was peripheral blood, taken before any cancer treatment. This CDR3 is CAWSQPGARAEAFF. CDR3 coding DNA: TGTGCCTGGAGTCAACCGGGGGCGCGTGCTGAAGCTTTCTTT. The complete variable domain, with remaining parts taken from reference TRBV30 and TRBJ1-1, reads SQTIHQWPATLVQPVGSPLSLECTVEGTSNPNLYWYRQAAGRGLQLLFYSVGIGQISSEVPQNLSASRPQDRQFILSSKKLLLSDSGFYLCAWSQPGARAEAFFGQGTRLTVV.